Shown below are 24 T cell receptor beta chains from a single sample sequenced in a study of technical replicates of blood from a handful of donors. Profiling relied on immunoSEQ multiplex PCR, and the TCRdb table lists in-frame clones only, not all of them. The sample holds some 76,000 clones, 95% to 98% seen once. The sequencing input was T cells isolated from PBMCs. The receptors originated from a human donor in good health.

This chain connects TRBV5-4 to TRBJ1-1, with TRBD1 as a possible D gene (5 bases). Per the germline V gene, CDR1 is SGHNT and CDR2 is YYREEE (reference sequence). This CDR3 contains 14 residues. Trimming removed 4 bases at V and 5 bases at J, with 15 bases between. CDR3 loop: CASSPGGADTEAFF. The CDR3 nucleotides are TGTGCCAGCAGCCCGGGTGGGGCAGATACTGAAGCTTTCTTT.

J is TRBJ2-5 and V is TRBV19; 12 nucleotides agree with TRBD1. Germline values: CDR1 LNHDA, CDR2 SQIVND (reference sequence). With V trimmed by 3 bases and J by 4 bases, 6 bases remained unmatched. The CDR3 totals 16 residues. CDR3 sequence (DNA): TGTGCCAGTAGTATTGGGGGACAGGGGGCAAGAGAGACCCAGTACTTC. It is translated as CASSIGGQGARETQYF.

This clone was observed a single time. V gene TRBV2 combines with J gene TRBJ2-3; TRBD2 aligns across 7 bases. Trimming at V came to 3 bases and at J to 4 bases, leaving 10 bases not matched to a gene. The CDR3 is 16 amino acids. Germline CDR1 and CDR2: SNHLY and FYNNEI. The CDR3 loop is CASSDFLGRASDTQYF. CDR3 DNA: TGTGCCAGCAGTGACTTTCTAGGGAGGGCCTCAGATACGCAGTATTTT. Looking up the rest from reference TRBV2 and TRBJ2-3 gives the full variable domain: EPEVTQTPSHQVTQMGQEVILRCVPISNHLYFYWYRQILGQKVEFLVSFYNNEISEKSEIFDDQFSVERPDGSNFTLKIRSTKLEDSAMYFCASSDFLGRASDTQYFGPGTRLTVL.

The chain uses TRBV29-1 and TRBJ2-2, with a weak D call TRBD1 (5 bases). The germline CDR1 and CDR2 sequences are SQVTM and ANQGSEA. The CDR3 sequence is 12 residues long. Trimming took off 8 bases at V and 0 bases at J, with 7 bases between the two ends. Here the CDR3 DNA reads TGCAGCTGCAGGGCGAACACCGGGGAGCTGTTTTTT. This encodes CSCRANTGELFF.

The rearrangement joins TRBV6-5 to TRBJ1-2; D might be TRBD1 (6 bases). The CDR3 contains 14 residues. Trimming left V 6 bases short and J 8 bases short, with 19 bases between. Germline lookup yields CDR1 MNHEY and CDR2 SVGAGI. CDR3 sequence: CASSPAQGQRGYTF. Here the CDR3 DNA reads TGTGCCAGCAGCCCAGCCCAGGGGCAGAGGGGCTACACCTTC.

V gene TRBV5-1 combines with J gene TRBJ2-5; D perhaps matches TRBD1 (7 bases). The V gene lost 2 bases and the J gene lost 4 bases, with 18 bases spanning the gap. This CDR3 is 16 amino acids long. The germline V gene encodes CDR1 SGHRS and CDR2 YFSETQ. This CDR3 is CASSFDPRQGGETQYF. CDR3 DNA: TGCGCCAGCAGCTTTGATCCCAGACAGGGAGGAGAGACCCAGTACTTC.

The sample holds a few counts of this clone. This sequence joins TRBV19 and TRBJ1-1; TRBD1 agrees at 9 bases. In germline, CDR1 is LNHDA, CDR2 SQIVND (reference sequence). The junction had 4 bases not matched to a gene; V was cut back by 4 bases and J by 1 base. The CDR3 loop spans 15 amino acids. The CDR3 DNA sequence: TGTGCCAGTAGTACTCCGGGACAGGGGAACACTGAAGCTTTCTTT. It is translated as CASSTPGQGNTEAFF.

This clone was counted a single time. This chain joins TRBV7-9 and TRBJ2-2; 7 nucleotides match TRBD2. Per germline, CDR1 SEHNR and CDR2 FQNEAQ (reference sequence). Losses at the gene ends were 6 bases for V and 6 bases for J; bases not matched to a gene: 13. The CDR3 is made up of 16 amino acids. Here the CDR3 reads CASSVGGGDVSGELFF. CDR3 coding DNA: TGTGCCAGCAGTGTTGGGGGGGGAGACGTTTCCGGGGAGCTGTTTTTT.

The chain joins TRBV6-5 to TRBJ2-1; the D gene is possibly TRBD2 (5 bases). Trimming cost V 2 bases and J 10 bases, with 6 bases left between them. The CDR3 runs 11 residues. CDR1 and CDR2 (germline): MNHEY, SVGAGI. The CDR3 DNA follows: TGTGCCAGCAGTTACGGCGGGGAGCAGTTCTTC. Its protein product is CASSYGGEQFF.

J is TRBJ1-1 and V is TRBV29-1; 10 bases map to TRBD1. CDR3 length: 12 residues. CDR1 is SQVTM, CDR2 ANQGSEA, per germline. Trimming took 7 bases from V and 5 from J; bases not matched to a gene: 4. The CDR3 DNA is TGCAGCGGGACGGACAGGGGGACTGAAGCTTTCTTT. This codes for CSGTDRGTEAFF.

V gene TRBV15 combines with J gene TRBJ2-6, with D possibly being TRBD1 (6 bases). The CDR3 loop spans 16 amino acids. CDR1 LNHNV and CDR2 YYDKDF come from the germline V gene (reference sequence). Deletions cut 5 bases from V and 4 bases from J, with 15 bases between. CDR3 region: CATSFRRGTGANVLTF. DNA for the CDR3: TGTGCCACCAGCTTTCGCAGGGGAACGGGGGCCAACGTCCTGACTTTC.

CDR3: CASSSGVPGQASYEQYF. CDR3 bases: TGTGCCAGCAGCTCCGGGGTCCCGGGACAGGCGTCCTACGAGCAGTACTTC. The chain employs TRBV13 and TRBJ2-7, with 8 bases identical to TRBD1. The germline gives CDR1 PRHDT, CDR2 FYEKMQ (reference sequence). The V and J ends lost 4 bases and 1 base, in that order; junction bases with no gene match: 12. There are 17 residues in the CDR3.

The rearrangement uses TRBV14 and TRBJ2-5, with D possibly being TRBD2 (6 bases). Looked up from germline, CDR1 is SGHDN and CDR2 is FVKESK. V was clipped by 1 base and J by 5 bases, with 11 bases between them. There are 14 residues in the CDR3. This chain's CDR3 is CASSQVGGRETQYF. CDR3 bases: TGTGCCAGCAGCCAAGTGGGAGGACGTGAGACCCAGTACTTC.

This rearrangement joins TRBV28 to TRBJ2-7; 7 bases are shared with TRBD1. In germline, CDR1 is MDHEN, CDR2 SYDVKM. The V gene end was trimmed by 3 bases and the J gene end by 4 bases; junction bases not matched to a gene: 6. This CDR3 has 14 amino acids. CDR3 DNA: TGTGCCAGCAGTTTTCTACAGGGGAAGTACGAGCAGTACTTC. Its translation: CASSFLQGKYEQYF.

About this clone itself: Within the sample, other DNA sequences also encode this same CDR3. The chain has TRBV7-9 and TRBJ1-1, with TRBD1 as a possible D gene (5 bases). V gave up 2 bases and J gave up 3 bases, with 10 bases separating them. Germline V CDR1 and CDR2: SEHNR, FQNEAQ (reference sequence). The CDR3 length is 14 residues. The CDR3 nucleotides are TGTGCCAGCAGCTTACTTGGCAGGGACACTGAAGCTTTCTTT. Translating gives CASSLLGRDTEAFF. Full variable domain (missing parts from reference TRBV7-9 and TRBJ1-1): DTGVSQNPRHKITKRGQNVTFRCDPISEHNRLYWYRQTLGQGPEFLTYFQNEAQLEKSRLLSDRFSAERPKGSFSTLEIQRTEQGDSAMYLCASSLLGRDTEAFFGQGTRLTVV.

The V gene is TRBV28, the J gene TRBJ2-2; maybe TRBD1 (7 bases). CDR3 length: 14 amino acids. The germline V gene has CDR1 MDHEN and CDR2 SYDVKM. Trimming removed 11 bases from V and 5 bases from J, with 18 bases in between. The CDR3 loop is CAGAGQLLTGELFF. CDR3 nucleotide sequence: TGTGCCGGCGCGGGACAGCTTTTAACCGGGGAGCTGTTTTTT.

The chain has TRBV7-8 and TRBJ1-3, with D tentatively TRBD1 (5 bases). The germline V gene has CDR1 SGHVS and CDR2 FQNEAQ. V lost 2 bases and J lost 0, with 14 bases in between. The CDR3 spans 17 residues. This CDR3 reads CASSLLYGGSSGNTIYF. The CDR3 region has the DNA TGTGCCAGCAGCTTACTCTACGGGGGAAGCTCTGGAAACACCATATATTTT. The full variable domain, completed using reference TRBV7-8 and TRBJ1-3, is GAGVSQSPRYKVAKRGQDVALRCDPISGHVSLFWYQQALGQGPEFLTYFQNEAQLDKSGLPSDRFFAERPEGSVSTLKIQRTQQEDSAVYLCASSLLYGGSSGNTIYFGEGSWLTVV.

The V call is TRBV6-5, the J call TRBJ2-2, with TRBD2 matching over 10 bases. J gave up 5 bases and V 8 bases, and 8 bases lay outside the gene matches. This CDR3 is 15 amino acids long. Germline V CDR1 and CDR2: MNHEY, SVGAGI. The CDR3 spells CASGTRTSGTGELFF. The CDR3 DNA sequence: TGTGCCAGCGGTACCCGGACTAGCGGTACCGGGGAGCTGTTTTTT.

In nucleotides, the CDR3 is TGCGCCAGCAGCCCCATGGGGGGAAGGTCGAATACGCAGTATTTT. This sequence encodes CASSPMGGRSNTQYF. This rearrangement joins TRBV5-1 to TRBJ2-3; possible D gene TRBD2, 6 bases. V shed 4 bases and J shed 7 bases, with 19 bases lying between them. This CDR3 comprises 15 residues. Germline assignment: CDR1 SGHRS and CDR2 YFSETQ.

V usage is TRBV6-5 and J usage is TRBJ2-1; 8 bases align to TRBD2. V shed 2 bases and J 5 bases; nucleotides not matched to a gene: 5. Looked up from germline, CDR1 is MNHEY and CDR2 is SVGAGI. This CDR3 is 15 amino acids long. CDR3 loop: CASSYERERNNEQFF. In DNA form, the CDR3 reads TGTGCCAGCAGTTACGAGCGGGAGCGAAACAATGAGCAGTTCTTC.

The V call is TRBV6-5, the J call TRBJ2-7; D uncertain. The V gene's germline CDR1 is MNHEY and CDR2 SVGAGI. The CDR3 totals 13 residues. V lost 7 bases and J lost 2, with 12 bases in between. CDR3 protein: CASTPSGPYEQYF. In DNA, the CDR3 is TGTGCCAGCACCCCATCAGGTCCCTACGAGCAGTACTTC.

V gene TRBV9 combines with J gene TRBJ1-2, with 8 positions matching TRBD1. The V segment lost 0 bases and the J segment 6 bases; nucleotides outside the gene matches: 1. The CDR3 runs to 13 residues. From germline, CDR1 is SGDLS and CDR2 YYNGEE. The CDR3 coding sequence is TGTGCCAGCAGCGTAGGACAGGGGAATGGCTACACCTTC. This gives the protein CASSVGQGNGYTF.

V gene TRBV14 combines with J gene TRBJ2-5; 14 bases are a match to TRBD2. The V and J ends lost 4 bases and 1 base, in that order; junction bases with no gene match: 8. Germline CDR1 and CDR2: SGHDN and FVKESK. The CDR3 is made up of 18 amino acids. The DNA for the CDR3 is TGTGCCAGCAGCCCTGGACTAGCGGGAGGCATAGTCCAAGAGACCCAGTACTTC. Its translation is CASSPGLAGGIVQETQYF. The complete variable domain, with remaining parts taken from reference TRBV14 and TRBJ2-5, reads EAGVTQFPSHSVIEKGQTVTLRCDPISGHDNLYWYRRVMGKEIKFLLHFVKESKQDESGMPNNRFLAERTGGTYSTLKVQPAELEDSGVYFCASSPGLAGGIVQETQYFGPGTRLLVL.

CDR3 amino acids: CASSFRMNTEAFF. For the CDR3, the DNA is TGTGCCAGTAGCTTTAGAATGAACACTGAAGCTTTCTTT. The chain carries TRBV19 and TRBJ1-1; D unclear. Germline values: CDR1 LNHDA, CDR2 SQIVND (reference sequence). Trimming stripped 6 bases from V and 0 bases from J, with 8 bases between. This CDR3 spans 13 amino acids. The full variable domain, completed using reference TRBV19 and TRBJ1-1, is DGGITQSPKYLFRKEGQNVTLSCEQNLNHDAMYWYRQDPGQGLRLIYYSQIVNDFQKGDIAEGYSVSREKKESFPLTVTSAQKNPTAFYLCASSFRMNTEAFFGQGTRLTVV.